The source of this T cell receptor beta chain is a study of T cell responses to AZD1222 COVID-19 vaccine. On this clone: The junction does not match germline at one end; this may be a read error.

The table came from immunoSEQ multiplex PCR; TCRdb's copy has only in-frame clones and leaves some out. The sample has roughly 120,000 clones; just over 85% are singletons. CDR1 is MGHDK, CDR2 SYGVNS, per germline. The CDR3 is made up of 14 amino acids. The chain links TRBV25-1 to TRBJ2-1; D uncertain. This sequence was found in an adult in good health. The source material was peripheral blood, sampled on day 0 of AZD1222 vaccination. CDR3 sequence reads: CASRELGRNNEQFF. DNA of the CDR3: TGTGCCAGCAGGGAATTGGGCCGAAACAATGAGCAGTTCTTC.